A selection of T cell receptor beta chains follows, all from one sample in a study of T cells in Graves' hyperthyroidism and ophthalmopathy. In TCRdb, the multiplex PCR reads were re-called with MiXCR into one record per CDR3 protein. The sample consists of approximately 420,000 distinct CDR3 sequences, 12% to 15% of them appearing once. Source material: blood. The receptors originated from a woman aged 18-30 years with Graves' hyperthyroidism. Each CDR3 is given with its conserved first and last residue. D genes are given only for firm matches. Not all rows give a size; the values are once, few, many and, for expanded clones, a class.

TGTGCCAGCAGCGGGACAGGGGGCTTCAATGAGCAGTTCTTC CASSGTGGFNEQFF TRBD1 TRBV7-8 - TRBJ2-1
TGTGCCAGCAGCCCCCTGGGGGGGGCCCGGGGAAAACTGTTTTTT CASSPLGGARGKLFF - TRBV14 few TRBJ1-4
TGTGCCAGCAGACGACAGGGGAGCACCTACGAGCAGTACTTC CASRRQGSTYEQYF TRBD1 TRBV6-1 few TRBJ2-7
TGCAGTGCTAGAGTCCCCTTGGACAGCCACGAGCAGTACTTC CSARVPLDSHEQYF - TRBV20-1 - TRBJ2-7
TGTGCCAGTGCCAGGGAGGCGAATTCTAATGAAAAACTGTTTTTT CASAREANSNEKLFF - TRBV19 - TRBJ1-4
TGCGCCAGCAGCTTGGGAAACAGGCAAAACATTCAGTACTTC CASSLGNRQNIQYF - TRBV5-1 many TRBJ2-4
TGCGCCGGCAGCTTGGGACCGGAAGAGACCCAGTACTTC CAGSLGPEETQYF - TRBV5-1 once TRBJ2-5
TGTGCCAGCAGCGTAGGAAGGACAGGCCTATCCTACAATGAGCAGTTCTTC CASSVGRTGLSYNEQFF TRBD1 TRBV9 few TRBJ2-1
TGTGCCAGCAGTGAAGCCTCAGGGAGTTTCTACGAGCAGTACTTC CASSEASGSFYEQYF - TRBV6-1 many TRBJ2-7
TGCAGCGTTGATCTTGCGACAGGGGTAGGCTACACCTTC CSVDLATGVGYTF TRBD1 TRBV29-1 few TRBJ1-2
TGTGCCAGCAGTTACTCGGGACTAGCGGGAGTTGAGCAGTACTTC CASSYSGLAGVEQYF TRBD2 TRBV6-2/TRBV6-3 many TRBJ2-7
TGTGCCAGCAGTATGACAGGGCAGGGTAACACTGAAGCTTTCTTT CASSMTGQGNTEAFF TRBD1 TRBV27 many TRBJ1-1
TGTGCCAGCAGCTTTCCTAGCCCTTACGAGCAGTACTTC CASSFPSPYEQYF - TRBV7-3 few TRBJ2-7
TGTGCCAGCAGCTTGGCTCTCTATGGCTACACCTTC CASSLALYGYTF - TRBV7-9 many TRBJ1-2